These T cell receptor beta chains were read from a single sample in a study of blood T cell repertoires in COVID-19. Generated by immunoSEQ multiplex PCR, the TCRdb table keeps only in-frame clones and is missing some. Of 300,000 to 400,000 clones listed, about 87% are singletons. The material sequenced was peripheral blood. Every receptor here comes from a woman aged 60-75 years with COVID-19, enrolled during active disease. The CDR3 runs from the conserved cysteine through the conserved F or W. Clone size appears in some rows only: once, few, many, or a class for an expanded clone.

CDR3: CASSRPGTGSYEQYF; J: TRBJ2-7; length: 15; size: NA; V: TRBV6-5
CDR3: CASRTEKGWNQPQHF; J: TRBJ1-5; length: 15; size: once; V: TRBV19
CDR3: CASSVWDSFTGELFF; J: TRBJ2-2; length: 15; size: NA; V: TRBV2
CDR3: CSALLAGGVHEQFF; J: TRBJ2-1; length: 14; size: NA; V: TRBV29-1
CDR3: CASSPPQGSGETQYF; J: TRBJ2-5; length: 15; size: once; V: TRBV18
CDR3: CASSQDPGGTGNTIYF; J: TRBJ1-3; length: 16; size: NA; V: TRBV4-2
CDR3: CASSYTPGQTNYGYTF; J: TRBJ1-2; length: 16; size: NA; V: TRBV6-5
CDR3: CASSLGENYGYTF; J: TRBJ1-2; length: 13; size: NA; V: TRBV12-3/TRBV12-4
CDR3: CASSLTVGQGSAFF; J: TRBJ1-1; length: 14; size: NA; V: TRBV27
CDR3: CASTMGQQKTQYF; J: TRBJ2-5; length: 13; size: NA; V: TRBV6-5
CDR3: CASSLAGVSNQPQHF; J: TRBJ1-5; length: 15; size: NA; V: TRBV5-1